This T cell receptor (beta chain) was identified in a study of cytomegalovirus exposure and HLA in healthy donors. It was with 60 Vbeta and 13 Jbeta primers that the PCR ran. Some clones are missing from TCRdb's copy, which holds only in-frame ones; the method was immunoSEQ multiplex PCR. The sample has more than 95,000 clones; about 81% are singletons. Germline V CDR1 and CDR2: MGHRA, YSYEKL. This CDR3 has 16 residues. V was clipped by 0 bases and J by 1 base, with 10 bases between them. Sequenced sample: PBMCs. The V and J genes are TRBV4-1 and TRBJ2-1, with a tentative D call TRBD1 (6 bases). This TCR derives from a woman aged 25-40 years in good health and CMV-seronegative. The CDR3 sequence: CASSQDGRGSYNEQFF. CDR3 in DNA: TGCGCCAGCAGCCAAGATGGCAGGGGTTCCTACAATGAGCAGTTCTTC.